The 21 T cell receptor beta chains in this list originate from one sample, sequenced in a study of blood T cell repertoires in COVID-19. TCRdb keeps only in-frame clones here, not all; method: immunoSEQ multiplex PCR. The data show 300,000 or so clones, more than 70% seen once. What was sequenced was peripheral blood. These receptors all stem from a woman in her forties or fifties who had recovered from COVID-19.

The V call is TRBV7-9, the J call TRBJ1-5; possible D gene TRBD1, 5 bases. The CDR3 has 19 amino acids. The V gene lost 4 bases and the J gene lost 2 bases, with 24 bases spanning the gap. Germline V gene sequence: CDR1 SEHNR, CDR2 FQNEAQ (reference sequence). The CDR3 sequence: CASSSSSISQGLGNQPQHF. The CDR3 DNA sequence: TGTGCCAGCAGCTCGTCATCGATCTCCCAGGGTCTGGGCAATCAGCCCCAGCATTTT. The full variable domain, in which reference TRBV7-9 and TRBJ1-5 provide the parts outside the CDR3, is DTGVSQNPRHKITKRGQNVTFRCDPISEHNRLYWYRQTLGQGPEFLTYFQNEAQLEKSRLLSDRFSAERPKGSFSTLEIQRTEQGDSAMYLCASSSSSISQGLGNQPQHFGDGTRLSIL.

The chain is built from TRBV5-8 and TRBJ2-2, with a possible D match to TRBD2 (6 bases). The CDR3 is 15 amino acids. Germline V lookup: CDR1 SGHTS, CDR2 YDEGEE. Trimming cost V 1 base and J 4 bases, with 11 bases left between them. The DNA of the CDR3 is TGTGCCAGCAGCTTGTCTGTGGGGGGCACCGGGGAGCTGTTTTTT. It yields the protein CASSLSVGGTGELFF.

The chain joins TRBV5-1 to TRBJ1-4; the match to TRBD1 covers 8 bases. Looked up from germline, CDR1 is SGHRS and CDR2 is YFSETQ. The CDR3 extends over 15 amino acids. Losses at the gene ends were 0 bases for V and 4 bases for J; bases not matched to a gene: 2. CDR3 residues: CASSLAGQDNEKLFF. DNA for the CDR3: TGCGCCAGCAGCTTGGCGGGACAGGATAATGAAAAACTGTTTTTT.

The rearrangement joins TRBV6-5 to TRBJ2-2; D is unclear. There are 15 residues in the CDR3. V shed 5 bases and J shed 1 base, with 11 bases lying between them. The germline V gene encodes CDR1 MNHEY and CDR2 SVGAGI. DNA for the CDR3: TGTGCCAGCAGTCCCCTGGCCAAGAACACCGGGGAGCTGTTTTTT. This translates into CASSPLAKNTGELFF.

This sequence joins TRBV6-6 and TRBJ2-3; no clear D gene. The CDR3 consists of 14 residues. Germline V gives CDR1 MNHNY, CDR2 SVGAGI (reference sequence). The V gene lost 5 bases and the J gene lost 2 bases, with 11 bases spanning the gap. The CDR3 loop is CASSVYLNTDTQYF. CDR3 nucleotide sequence: TGTGCCAGCAGTGTCTATTTAAACACAGATACGCAGTATTTT.

This chain connects TRBV6-5 to TRBJ1-1; TRBD1 is a possible D gene (6 bases). The germline V gene has CDR1 MNHEY and CDR2 SVGAGI. Trimming removed 6 bases from V and 5 bases from J, with 13 bases in between. The length of the CDR3 is 13 residues. The CDR3 DNA is TGTGCCAGCAGCGCACAGGGCGGGACTGAAGCTTTCTTT. It is translated as CASSAQGGTEAFF.

The chain has TRBV9 and TRBJ1-4, with TRBD1 as a possible D gene (6 bases). The CDR3 is 15 residues long. V shed 2 bases and J shed 4 bases, with 12 bases lying between them. Germline V gives CDR1 SGDLS, CDR2 YYNGEE. Here the CDR3 reads CASSVSGAGNEKLFF. In DNA, the CDR3 is TGTGCCAGCAGCGTTTCAGGGGCGGGTAATGAAAAACTGTTTTTT. The variable domain in full, with the rest retrieved from reference TRBV9 and TRBJ1-4, is DSGVTQTPKHLITATGQRVTLRCSPRSGDLSVYWYQQSLDQGLQFLIQYYNGEERAKGNILERFSAQQFPDLHSELNLSSLELGDSALYFCASSVSGAGNEKLFFGSGTQLSVL.

This sequence joins TRBV5-6 and TRBJ1-2; 8 bases fit TRBD1. This CDR3 comprises 15 residues. Germline V gene data show CDR1 as SGHDT and CDR2 as YYEEEE. With 4 bases clipped from V and 2 bases from J, the junction kept 7 bases outside the gene matches. CDR3 sequence (DNA): TGTGCCAGCAGCATAGACAGGGGACCAAACTATGGCTACACCTTC. It translates to CASSIDRGPNYGYTF.

This chain joins TRBV2 and TRBJ1-1, with 10 bases that match TRBD1. There are 15 residues in the CDR3. CDR1 is SNHLY and CDR2 is FYNNEI in the germline V gene. Germline trimming cut 3 bases from V and 4 bases from J; bases unmatched to any gene: 5. The CDR3 is CASSDWDRGRTEAFF. CDR3 bases: TGTGCCAGCAGTGATTGGGACAGGGGACGCACTGAAGCTTTCTTT.

V is TRBV4-1 and J is TRBJ2-7; possible D gene TRBD2, 6 bases. Trimming left V 3 bases short and J 0 bases short, with 12 bases between. The CDR3 loop spans 15 amino acids. Per germline, CDR1 MGHRA and CDR2 YSYEKL. The CDR3 DNA reads TGCGCCAGCAGCCAGGACTATTTGAGCTCCTACGAGCAGTACTTC. Protein: CASSQDYLSSYEQYF.

This sequence joins TRBV3-1 (or the pseudogene TRBV3-2) and TRBJ2-7; TRBD2 might be the D (5 bases). The germline gives CDR1 LGHDT, CDR2 YNNKEL (reference sequence). CDR3 length equals 13 residues. Trimming stripped 0 bases from V and 2 bases from J, with 5 bases between. The chain's CDR3 is CASSQELAYEQYF. CDR3 coding DNA: TGTGCCAGCAGCCAAGAACTAGCCTACGAGCAGTACTTC.

The chain combines TRBV20-1 with TRBJ2-2, with D unresolved. V gave up 3 bases and J gave up 6 bases, with 14 bases separating them. Germline V gene lookup returns CDR1 DFQATT and CDR2 SNEGSKA (reference sequence). CDR3 length: 14 residues. CDR3 in DNA: TGCAGTGCTAGTCTGGGCGTTGTGTCCGGGGAGCTGTTTTTT. Translation: CSASLGVVSGELFF.

The genes are TRBV9 and TRBJ1-1; the D is unclear. Per germline, CDR1 SGDLS and CDR2 YYNGEE. The CDR3 is made up of 12 amino acids. V was pared by 0 bases and J by 7 bases, with 7 bases between. CDR3 protein: CASSVDGGEAFF. In DNA, the CDR3 is TGTGCCAGCAGCGTAGACGGCGGTGAAGCTTTCTTT.

The chain employs TRBV19 and TRBJ1-3; D gene unclear. Trimming removed 5 bases from V and 0 bases from J, with 14 bases in between. This CDR3 contains 16 residues. The germline V gene has CDR1 LNHDA and CDR2 SQIVND (reference sequence). CDR3 loop: CASSYRVTDSGNTIYF. The CDR3 DNA reads TGTGCCAGTAGTTATCGGGTCACCGACTCTGGAAACACCATATATTTT.

This chain uses TRBV3-1 (or the pseudogene TRBV3-2) with TRBJ1-1, with a weak D call TRBD1 (6 bases). The CDR3 loop spans 13 amino acids. Germline V gives CDR1 LGHDT, CDR2 YNNKEL (reference sequence). With 5 bases removed from V and 7 bases from J, the gap between germline ends came to 14 bases. The CDR3 loop reads CASSTGTRIEAFF. The CDR3 region has the DNA TGTGCCAGCAGCACAGGGACGAGGATTGAAGCTTTCTTT.

The chain carries TRBV10-3 and TRBJ2-1; 10 bases match TRBD2. V lost 3 bases, J lost 1 base, and 3 bases stayed unmatched. The CDR3 totals 16 residues. CDR1 ENHRY and CDR2 SYGVKD come from the germline V gene. CDR3 nucleotides: TGTGCCATCAGTGAAGGACTAGCGGTGTCCTACAATGAGCAGTTCTTC. This translates into CAISEGLAVSYNEQFF.

This chain uses TRBV5-1 with TRBJ1-1, with 7 bases identical to TRBD1. The length of the CDR3 is 15 residues. J lost 2 bases, V lost 0 bases, and 4 bases had no gene match. CDR1 is SGHRS and CDR2 is YFSETQ in the germline V gene. CDR3 sequence: CASSLEGDRNTEAFF. The CDR3 nucleotides read TGCGCCAGCAGCTTGGAAGGGGACAGAAACACTGAAGCTTTCTTT.

Comment on this clone: Other DNA sequences in this sample translate to the same CDR3. DNA of the CDR3: TGTGCCAGTAGTCGGGGCTACGAGCAGTACTTC. Encoded protein: CASSRGYEQYF. The genes are TRBV19 and TRBJ2-7; D possibly corresponds to TRBD2 (5 bases). The CDR3 is 11 amino acids. V lost 5 bases and J lost 3, with 5 bases in between. Per the germline V gene, CDR1 is LNHDA and CDR2 is SQIVND (reference sequence).

Written as DNA, the CDR3 is TGTGCCAGCAGCTTAAGCCTAGTAGGCACCGGGGAGCTGTTTTTT. Residues: CASSLSLVGTGELFF. The rearrangement joins TRBV11-2 to TRBJ2-2; D is unclear. The germline gives CDR1 SGHAT, CDR2 FQNNGV. The V end lost 2 bases, the J end lost 4 bases, and 11 bases lay between the germline ends. CDR3 length: 15 amino acids.

The chain joins TRBV10-3 to TRBJ2-3; 10 bases line up with TRBD2. CDR1 and CDR2 from the germline V gene are ENHRY and SYGVKD. This CDR3 contains 13 residues. The trim removed 7 bases at V and 5 bases at J, leaving 3 bases unmatched. CDR3 sequence (DNA): TGTGCCATCACAGCGGGAGGGCGAGATACGCAGTATTTT. Residues: CAITAGGRDTQYF.

Here the CDR3 reads CASSFGGGQPQHF. The CDR3 DNA sequence: TGTGCCAGCAGCTTCGGGGGTGGGCAGCCCCAGCATTTT. The V and J genes are TRBV5-4 and TRBJ1-5; D perhaps matches TRBD1 (5 bases). The CDR3 is 13 amino acids. The V and J ends lost 2 bases and 7 bases respectively, with 10 bases between them. The germline V gene has CDR1 SGHNT and CDR2 YYREEE (reference sequence). The complete variable domain, with remaining parts taken from reference TRBV5-4 and TRBJ1-5, reads ETGVTQSPTHLIKTRGQQVTLRCSSQSGHNTVSWYQQALGQGPQFIFQYYREEENGRGNFPPRFSGLQFPNYSSELNVNALELDDSALYLCASSFGGGQPQHFGDGTRLSIL.